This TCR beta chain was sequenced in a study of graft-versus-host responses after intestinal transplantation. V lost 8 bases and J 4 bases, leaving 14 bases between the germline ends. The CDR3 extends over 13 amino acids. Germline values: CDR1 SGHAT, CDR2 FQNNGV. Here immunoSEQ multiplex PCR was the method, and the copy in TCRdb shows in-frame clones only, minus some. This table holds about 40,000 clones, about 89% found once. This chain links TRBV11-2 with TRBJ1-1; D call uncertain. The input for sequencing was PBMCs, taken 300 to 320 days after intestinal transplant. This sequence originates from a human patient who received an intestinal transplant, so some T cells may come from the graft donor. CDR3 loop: CASRPMTLTEAFF. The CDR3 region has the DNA TGTGCCAGCCGACCGATGACCCTCACTGAAGCTTTCTTT.